This T cell receptor (beta chain) was found in a study of spatial heterogeneity in lung cancer. The study, taken as a whole, reports: TCRs found ubiquitously expanded in tumor appeared in blood more at resection than at follow-up.

TCRdb re-called the 5' RACE reads with MiXCR, one entry per CDR3 protein. This sample yields some 44,000 distinct CDR3 sequences, of which roughly 13% are seen a single time; 55% to 65% belongs to the top ten. This clonotype showed up many times. The antigen is undetermined. Germline CDR1 SGHDT, CDR2 YYEEEE. V trimming: 4 bases; J trimming: 4 bases; junction bases outside the gene matches: 7. This CDR3 region has 14 residues. Time point indicated: sample taken at primary tumor resection. Whole RNA from tumor, nontumor lung or frozen PBMC was sequenced unsorted. The donor group consisted of around 66 patients who had untreated, early-stage non-small cell lung cancer.

The material was PBMCs, obtained at surgery. This receptor was obtained from a male donor with early-stage non-small cell lung cancer. The J gene is TRBJ2-7, the V gene TRBV5-6; 8 nucleotides agree with TRBD1. The CDR3 spells CASSLGQGPYEQYF. Written as DNA, the CDR3 is TGTGCCAGCAGCCTAGGACAGGGACCATACGAGCAGTACTTC.